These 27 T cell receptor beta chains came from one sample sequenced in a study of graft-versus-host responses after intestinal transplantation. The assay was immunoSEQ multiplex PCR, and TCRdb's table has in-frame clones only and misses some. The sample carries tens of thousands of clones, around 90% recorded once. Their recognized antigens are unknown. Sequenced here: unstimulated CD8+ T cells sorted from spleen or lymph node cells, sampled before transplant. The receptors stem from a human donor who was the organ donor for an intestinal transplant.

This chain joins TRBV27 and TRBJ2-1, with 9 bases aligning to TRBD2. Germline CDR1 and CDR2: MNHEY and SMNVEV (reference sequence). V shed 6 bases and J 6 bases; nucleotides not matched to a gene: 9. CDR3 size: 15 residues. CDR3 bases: TGTGCCAGCAGCTTAGCGGGGGCGCTACTCAATGAGCAGTTCTTC. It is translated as CASSLAGALLNEQFF.

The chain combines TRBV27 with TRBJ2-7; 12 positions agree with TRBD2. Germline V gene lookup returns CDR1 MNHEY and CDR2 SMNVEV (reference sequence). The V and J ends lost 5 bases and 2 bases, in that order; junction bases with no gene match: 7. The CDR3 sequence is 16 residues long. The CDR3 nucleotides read TGTGCCAGCAGTCCGCTACTAGCGGGGGGCCCCTACGAGCAGTACGTC. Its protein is CASSPLLAGGPYEQYV.

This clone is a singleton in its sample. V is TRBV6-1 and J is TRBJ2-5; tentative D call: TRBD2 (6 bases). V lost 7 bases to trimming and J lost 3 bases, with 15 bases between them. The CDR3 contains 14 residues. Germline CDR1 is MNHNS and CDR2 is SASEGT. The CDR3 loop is CASIRRGSKETQYF. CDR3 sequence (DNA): TGTGCCAGCATTAGACGGGGGTCCAAAGAGACCCAGTACTTC.

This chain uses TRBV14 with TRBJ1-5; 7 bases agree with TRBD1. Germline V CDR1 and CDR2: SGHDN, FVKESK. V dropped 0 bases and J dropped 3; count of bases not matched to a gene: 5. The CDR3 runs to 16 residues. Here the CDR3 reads CASSQDWDSLNQPQHF. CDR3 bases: TGTGCCAGCAGCCAAGACTGGGACAGCCTCAATCAGCCCCAGCATTTT. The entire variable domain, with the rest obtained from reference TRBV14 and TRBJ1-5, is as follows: EAGVTQFPSHSVIEKGQTVTLRCDPISGHDNLYWYRRVMGKEIKFLLHFVKESKQDESGMPNNRFLAERTGGTYSTLKVQPAELEDSGVYFCASSQDWDSLNQPQHFGDGTRLSIL.

The CDR3 region has the DNA TGTGCCAGCAGCCAAGGAGGAATCGACGAGCAGTACGTC. Residues: CASSQGGIDEQYV. V is TRBV14 and J is TRBJ2-7, with D hard to call. V was clipped by 1 base and J by 5 bases, with 9 bases between them. Germline CDR1 reads SGHDN; CDR2 reads FVKESK. The CDR3 sequence is 13 residues long.

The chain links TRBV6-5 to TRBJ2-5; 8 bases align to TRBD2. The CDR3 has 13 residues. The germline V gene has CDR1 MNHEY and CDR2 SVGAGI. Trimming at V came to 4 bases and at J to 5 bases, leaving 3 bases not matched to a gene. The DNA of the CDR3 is TGTGCCAGCAGTTCCGCTAGCGGGGAGACCCAGTACTTC. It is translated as CASSSASGETQYF.

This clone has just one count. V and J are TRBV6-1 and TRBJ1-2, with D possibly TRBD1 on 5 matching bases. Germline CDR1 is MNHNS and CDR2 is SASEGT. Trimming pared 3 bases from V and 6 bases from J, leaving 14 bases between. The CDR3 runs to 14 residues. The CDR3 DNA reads TGTGCCAGCAGTGAGTCTGGGGGAGGAAATGGCTACACCTTC. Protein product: CASSESGGGNGYTF.

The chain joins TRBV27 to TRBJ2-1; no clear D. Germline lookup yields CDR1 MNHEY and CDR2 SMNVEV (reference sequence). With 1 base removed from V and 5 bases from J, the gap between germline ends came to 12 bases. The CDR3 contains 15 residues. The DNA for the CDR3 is TGTGCCAGCAGTTTATGGGTCGGTCGGGACAATGAGCAGTTCTTC. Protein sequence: CASSLWVGRDNEQFF.

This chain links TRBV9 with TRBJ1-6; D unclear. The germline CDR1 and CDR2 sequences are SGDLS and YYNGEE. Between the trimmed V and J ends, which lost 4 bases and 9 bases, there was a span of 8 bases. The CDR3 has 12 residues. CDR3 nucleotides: TGTGCCAGCAGCCCCGGGGTTTCACCCCTCCACTTT. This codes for CASSPGVSPLHF.

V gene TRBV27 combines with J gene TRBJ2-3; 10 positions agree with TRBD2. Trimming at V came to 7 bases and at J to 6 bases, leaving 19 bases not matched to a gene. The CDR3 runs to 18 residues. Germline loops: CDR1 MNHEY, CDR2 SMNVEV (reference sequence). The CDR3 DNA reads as TGTGCCAGCATCCCCCTTCGTGGTCTAGCGGGGGTGAAGGATACGCAGTATTTT. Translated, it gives CASIPLRGLAGVKDTQYF.

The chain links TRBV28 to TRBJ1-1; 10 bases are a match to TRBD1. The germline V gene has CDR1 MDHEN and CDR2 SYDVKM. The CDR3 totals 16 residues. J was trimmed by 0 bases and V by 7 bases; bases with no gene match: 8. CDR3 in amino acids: CASTPGQGNLNTEAFF. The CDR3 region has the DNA TGTGCCAGCACCCCGGGACAGGGGAATTTGAACACTGAAGCTTTCTTT. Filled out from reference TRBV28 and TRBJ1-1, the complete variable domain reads DVKVTQSSRYLVKRTGEKVFLECVQDMDHENMFWYRQDPGLGLRLIYFSYDVKMKEKGDIPEGYSVSREKKERFSLILESASTNQTSMYLCASTPGQGNLNTEAFFGQGTRLTVV.

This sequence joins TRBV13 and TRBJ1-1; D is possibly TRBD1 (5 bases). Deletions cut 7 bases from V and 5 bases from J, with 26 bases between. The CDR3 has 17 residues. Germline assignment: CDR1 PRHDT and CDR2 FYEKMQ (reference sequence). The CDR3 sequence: CASTNTMGSREETEAFF. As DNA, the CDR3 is TGTGCCAGCACCAATACAATGGGATCCAGGGAGGAGACTGAAGCTTTCTTT.

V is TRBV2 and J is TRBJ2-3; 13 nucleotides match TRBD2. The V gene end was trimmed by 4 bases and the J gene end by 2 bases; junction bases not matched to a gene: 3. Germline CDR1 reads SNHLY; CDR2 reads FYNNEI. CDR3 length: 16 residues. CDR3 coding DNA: TGTGCCAGCAGTGCGACTAGCGGGGGGATCACAGATACGCAGTATTTT. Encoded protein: CASSATSGGITDTQYF.

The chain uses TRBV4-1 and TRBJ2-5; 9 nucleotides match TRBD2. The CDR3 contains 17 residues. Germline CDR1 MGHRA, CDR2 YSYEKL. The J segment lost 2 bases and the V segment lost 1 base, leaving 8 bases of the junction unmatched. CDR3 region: CASSQVNSGGPQETQYF. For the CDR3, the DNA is TGCGCCAGCAGCCAAGTCAATAGCGGGGGCCCACAAGAGACCCAGTACTTC.

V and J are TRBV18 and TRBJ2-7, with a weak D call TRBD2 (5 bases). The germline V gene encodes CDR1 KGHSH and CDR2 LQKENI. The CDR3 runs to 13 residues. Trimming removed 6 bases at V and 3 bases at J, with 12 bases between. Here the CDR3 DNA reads TGTGCCAGCTCCCCGACGGGGTACTACGAGCAGTACGTC. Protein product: CASSPTGYYEQYV.

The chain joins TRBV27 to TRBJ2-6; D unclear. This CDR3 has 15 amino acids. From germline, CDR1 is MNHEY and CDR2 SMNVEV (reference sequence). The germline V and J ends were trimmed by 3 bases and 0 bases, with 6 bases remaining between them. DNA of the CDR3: TGTGCCAGCAGTTTCGAGCCCTCTGGGGCCAACGTCCTGACTTTC. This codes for CASSFEPSGANVLTF.

DNA of the CDR3: TGTGCCTGGATTATAGGGACACATCATAGCAATCAGCCCCAGCATTTT. Amino acids: CAWIIGTHHSNQPQHF. The chain carries TRBV30 and TRBJ1-5, with D tentatively TRBD1 (6 bases). The CDR3 is 16 residues long. The V gene lost 4 bases and the J gene lost 0 bases, with 16 bases spanning the gap. Germline V CDR1 and CDR2: GTSNPN, SVGIG (reference sequence).

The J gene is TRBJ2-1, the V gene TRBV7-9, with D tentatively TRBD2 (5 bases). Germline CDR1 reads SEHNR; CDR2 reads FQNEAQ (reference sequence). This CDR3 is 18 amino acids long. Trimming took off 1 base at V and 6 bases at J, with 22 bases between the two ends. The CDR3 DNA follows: TGTGCCAGCAGCTTAGGCGGGTCGGTGTGGAGGTACCCCAATGAGCAGTTCTTC. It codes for CASSLGGSVWRYPNEQFF.

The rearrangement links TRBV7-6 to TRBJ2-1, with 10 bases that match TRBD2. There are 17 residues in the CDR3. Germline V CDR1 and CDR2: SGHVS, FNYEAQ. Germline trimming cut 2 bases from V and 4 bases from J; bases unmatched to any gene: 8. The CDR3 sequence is CASSLPSGGPGYNEQFF. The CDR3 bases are TGTGCCAGCAGCTTACCTAGCGGGGGCCCAGGGTACAATGAGCAGTTCTTC.

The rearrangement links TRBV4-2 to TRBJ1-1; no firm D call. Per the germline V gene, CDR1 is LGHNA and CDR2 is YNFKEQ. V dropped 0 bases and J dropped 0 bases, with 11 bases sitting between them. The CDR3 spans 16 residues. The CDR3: CASSQDGSGMNTEAFF. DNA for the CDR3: TGTGCCAGCAGCCAAGATGGGTCGGGGATGAACACTGAAGCTTTCTTT.

CDR3 residues: CASSSPGQGVGELFF. The DNA for the CDR3 is TGTGCCAGCAGCTCCCCGGGACAGGGGGTCGGGGAGCTGTTTTTT. This chain connects TRBV5-6 to TRBJ2-2; TRBD1 matches at 11 bases. The CDR3 has 15 amino acids. The V gene's germline CDR1 is SGHDT and CDR2 YYEEEE. With 3 bases clipped from V and 7 bases from J, the junction kept 5 bases outside the gene matches.

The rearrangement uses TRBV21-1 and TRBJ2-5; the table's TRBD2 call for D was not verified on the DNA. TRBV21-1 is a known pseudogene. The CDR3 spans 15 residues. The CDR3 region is CASRRGAGLVETQYF. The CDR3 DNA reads TGTGCCAGCAGACGCGGGGCGGGTCTCGTAGAGACCCAGTACTTC.

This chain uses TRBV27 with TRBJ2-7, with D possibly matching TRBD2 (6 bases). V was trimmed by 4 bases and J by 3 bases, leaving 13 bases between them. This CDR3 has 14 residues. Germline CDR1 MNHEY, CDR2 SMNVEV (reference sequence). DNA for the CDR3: TGTGCCAGCAGTTCTCTTGGGACTGTCTACGAGCAGTACGTC. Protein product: CASSSLGTVYEQYV.

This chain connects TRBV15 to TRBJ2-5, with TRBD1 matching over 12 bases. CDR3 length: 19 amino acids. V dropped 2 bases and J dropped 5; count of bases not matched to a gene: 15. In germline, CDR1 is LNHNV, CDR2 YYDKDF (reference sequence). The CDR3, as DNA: TGTGCCACCAGCAGACCGGGACAGGGGGCGGTCAGGACGGGTGAGACCCAGTACTTC. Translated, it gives CATSRPGQGAVRTGETQYF.

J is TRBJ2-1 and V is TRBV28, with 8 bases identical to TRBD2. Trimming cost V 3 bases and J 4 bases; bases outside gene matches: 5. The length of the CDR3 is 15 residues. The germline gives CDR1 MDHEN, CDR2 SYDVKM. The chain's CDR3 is CASSFGTSGYNEQFF. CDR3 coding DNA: TGTGCCAGCAGTTTCGGGACTAGTGGGTACAATGAGCAGTTCTTC.

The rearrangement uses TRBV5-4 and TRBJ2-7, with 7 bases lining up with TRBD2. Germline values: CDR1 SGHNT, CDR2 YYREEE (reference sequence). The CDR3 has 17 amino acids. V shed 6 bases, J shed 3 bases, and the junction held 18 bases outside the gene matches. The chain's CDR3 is CASTSYSQAGRVYEQYV. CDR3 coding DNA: TGTGCCAGCACCTCCTATTCACAAGCGGGGAGAGTCTACGAGCAGTACGTC.

CDR3 region: CASSLYREGSNQPQHF. The DNA of the CDR3 is TGTGCCAGCAGCCTATACAGGGAGGGTTCAAATCAGCCCCAGCATTTT. This rearrangement joins TRBV7-9 to TRBJ1-5; D is possibly TRBD1 (6 bases). The CDR3 has 16 residues. V was shortened by 5 bases and J by 4 bases, with 18 bases between the two germline ends. The germline gives CDR1 SEHNR, CDR2 FQNEAQ (reference sequence).